The source of this T cell receptor beta chain is a study of blood T cell repertoires in COVID-19. Turning to the study itself: Samples taken during acute and convalescent COVID-19 were collected in the United States, Italy and Spain. PBMCs, B-cell-depleted T cells, or T cells provided the cDNA or gDNA that made up the material.

The length of the CDR3 is 15 residues. Germline CDR1 LGHDT, CDR2 YNNKEL (reference sequence). The V gene end was trimmed by 4 bases and the J gene end by 8 bases; junction bases not matched to a gene: 8. In the original workflow: Nucleated cell number was recorded as an estimate derived from reference gene primer amplification. Profiled with immunoSEQ multiplex PCR; TCRdb holds only in-frame clones, not every one. D and trimming were read from the DNA, whereas the V and J calls and clone size are those reported in that table. There are tens of thousands of clones in the sample; about 87% occur only once, and around 5% lies in the top ten.

This TCR came from a man aged 50 to 59 with active COVID-19. The sample was peripheral blood. The V call is TRBV3-1 (or the pseudogene TRBV3-2), the J call TRBJ2-1; 10 positions match TRBD2. CDR3: CASSRSGLASDEQFF. In nucleotides, the CDR3 is TGTGCCAGCAGCCGTTCGGGACTAGCGTCGGATGAGCAGTTCTTC.